The 5 T cell receptor beta chains reported below all come from one sample, sequenced in a study of shared clonotypes between healthy human individuals. Using immunoSEQ multiplex PCR, the repertoire was profiled, and TCRdb retains in-frame clones only, with some absent. In the table there are about 2.5 million clones, about 90% of which are singletons. Sequences were obtained from naive CD4+ T cells from PBMCs. Indicated subset: CD45RA+ positively selected. Receptor source: a man between 18 and 29 years old in good health. Some clones in this sample may be carry-over from other donors' samples.

V gene TRBV7-2 combines with J gene TRBJ2-7; perhaps D is TRBD1 or TRBD2 (7 bases each). Trimming took 7 bases from V and 1 from J, leaving 14 bases between them. The CDR3 is 14 residues long. The germline gives CDR1 SGHTA, CDR2 FQGNSA. The CDR3 DNA reads TGTGCCAGCATCCCAGGGGGGGGATCCTACGAGCAGTACTTC. Protein product: CASIPGGGSYEQYF.

The J gene is TRBJ2-7, the V gene TRBV6-1; the match to TRBD2 covers 9 bases. V shed 4 bases, J shed 2 bases, and the junction held 3 bases outside the gene matches. Germline assignment: CDR1 MNHNS and CDR2 SASEGT. This CDR3 region has 14 residues. As DNA, the CDR3 is TGTGCCAGCAGTGGGCGGGAGGGAACCTACGAGCAGTACTTC. This encodes CASSGREGTYEQYF.

V gene TRBV7-8 combines with J gene TRBJ1-4; D unclear. Between the trimmed V and J ends, which lost 3 bases and 6 bases, there was a span of 8 bases. The germline CDR1 and CDR2 sequences are SGHVS and FQNEAQ. This CDR3 spans 13 amino acids. CDR3 region: CASSFEGYEKLFF. For the CDR3, the DNA is TGTGCCAGCAGCTTTGAGGGATATGAAAAACTGTTTTTT.

The CDR3 sequence: CASSQVVGDGYTF. The CDR3 bases are TGCGCCAGCAGCCAAGTCGTGGGAGATGGCTACACCTTC. The chain has TRBV4-3 and TRBJ1-2; no reliable D call. The CDR3 contains 13 residues. V was trimmed by 1 base and J by 6 bases, leaving 9 bases between them. The germline V gene encodes CDR1 LGHNA and CDR2 YSLEER.

The chain carries TRBV5-1 and TRBJ2-4; 11 bases align to TRBD2. V lost 0 bases and J lost 6; bases outside the gene matches: 20. CDR3 size: 21 residues. CDR1 is SGHRS and CDR2 is YFSETQ in the germline V gene. In DNA form, the CDR3 reads TGCGCCAGCAGCTTGGGACAGGGGATCCCTAGCGGGAGGCTGGGGTCAAACATTCAGTACTTC. It codes for CASSLGQGIPSGRLGSNIQYF.